This T cell receptor beta chain was recovered during a study of T cell changes during pregnancy in multiple sclerosis. The V gene lost 2 bases and the J gene lost 2 bases, with 9 bases spanning the gap. The CDR3 totals 14 residues. Per the germline V gene, CDR1 is SNHLY and CDR2 is FYNNEI. Data came from immunoSEQ multiplex PCR; TCRdb stores just in-frame clones and leaves some out. The data show some 44,000 clones, around 90% seen once. Material: CD4+ T cells from peripheral blood mononuclear cells, obtained before pregnancy. This receptor was taken from a female donor with multiple sclerosis, enrolled in a pregnancy study. The chain is built from TRBV2 and TRBJ1-1, with a possible D match to TRBD1 (6 bases). CDR3 nucleotide sequence: TGTGCCAGCAGTGAACTTGGGACAAACACTGAAGCTTTCTTT. Protein: CASSELGTNTEAFF. The full variable domain, completed using reference TRBV2 and TRBJ1-1, is EPEVTQTPSHQVTQMGQEVILRCVPISNHLYFYWYRQILGQKVEFLVSFYNNEISEKSEIFDDQFSVERPDGSNFTLKIRSTKLEDSAMYFCASSELGTNTEAFFGQGTRLTVV.